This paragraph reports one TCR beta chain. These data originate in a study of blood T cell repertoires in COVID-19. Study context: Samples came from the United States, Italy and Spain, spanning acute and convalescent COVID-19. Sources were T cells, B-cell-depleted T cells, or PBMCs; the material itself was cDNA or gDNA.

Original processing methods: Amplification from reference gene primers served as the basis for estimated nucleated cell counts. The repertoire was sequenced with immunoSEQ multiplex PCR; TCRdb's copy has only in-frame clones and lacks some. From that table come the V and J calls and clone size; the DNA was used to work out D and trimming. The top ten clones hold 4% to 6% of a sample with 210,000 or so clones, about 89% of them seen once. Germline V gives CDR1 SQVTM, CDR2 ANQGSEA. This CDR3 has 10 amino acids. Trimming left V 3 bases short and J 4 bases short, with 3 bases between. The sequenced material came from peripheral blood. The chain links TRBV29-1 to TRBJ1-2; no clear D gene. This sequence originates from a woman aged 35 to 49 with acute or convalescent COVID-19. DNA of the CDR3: TGCAGCGTTGACGGCTATGGCTACACCTTC. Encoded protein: CSVDGYGYTF.